Presented here are 26 T cell receptor beta chains from one specimen sequenced in a study of neurological immune-mediated disorders. TCRdb used MiXCR to reprocess the 5' RACE reads, holding one entry per CDR3 protein. Among about 46,000 distinct CDR3 sequences listed, about a tenth were seen once. The source material was PBMCs. The receptors derive from a man aged 65 to 79 with HTLV-1-associated myelopathy (HAM/TSP).

The CDR3 loop reads CANRLGGANVLTF. The CDR3 region has the DNA TGTGCCAACAGGCTCGGGGGGGCCAACGTCCTGACTTTC. This rearrangement joins TRBV7-3 to TRBJ2-6; the D gene is possibly TRBD1 (5 bases). CDR3 length: 13 residues. The V end was cut by 10 bases, the J end by 4 bases, with 11 bases between. Germline loops: CDR1 SGHTA, CDR2 FQGTGA.

This clonotype was found many times. The chain links TRBV14 to TRBJ2-3; D may match TRBD1 or TRBD2 (5 bases each). Germline V gene data show CDR1 as SGHDN and CDR2 as FVKESK. Trimming stripped 2 bases from V and 6 bases from J, with 9 bases between. The CDR3 length is 13 residues. CDR3 nucleotide sequence: TGTGCCAGCAGCCAACAAGAGGGGGATACGCAGTATTTT. Its translation: CASSQQEGDTQYF. Based on the CDR3 plus reference TRBV14 and TRBJ2-3, the full variable domain is EAGVTQFPSHSVIEKGQTVTLRCDPISGHDNLYWYRRVMGKEIKFLLHFVKESKQDESGMPNNRFLAERTGGTYSTLKVQPAELEDSGVYFCASSQQEGDTQYFGPGTRLTVL.

In its sample, this clonotype was seen many times. The gene calls are TRBV7-6 and TRBJ2-1, with TRBD2 as a possible D gene (5 bases). This CDR3 comprises 15 residues. The V gene lost 8 bases and the J gene lost 2 bases, with 16 bases spanning the gap. Germline CDR1 SGHVS, CDR2 FNYEAQ. The CDR3 bases are TGTGCCAGCCAGGAATACACCGGGACCTACAATGAGCAGTTCTTC. Translated, it gives CASQEYTGTYNEQFF.

This clonotype was recorded at least ten times. This chain links TRBV12-3 or TRBV12-4 with TRBJ2-3, with 8 positions matching TRBD1. The CDR3 consists of 17 residues. V was pared by 2 bases and J by 0 bases, with 7 bases of the junction left unmatched. The CDR3 here is CASSLRTGPRSTDTQYF. Written as DNA, the CDR3 is TGTGCCAGCAGTTTAAGGACAGGGCCTCGAAGCACAGATACGCAGTATTTT.

At least ten counts were recorded for this clonotype. The V call is TRBV14, the J call TRBJ2-2; 8 bases align to TRBD2. Germline V gene sequence: CDR1 SGHDN, CDR2 FVKESK. J was trimmed by 2 bases and V by 5 bases; bases with no gene match: 7. This CDR3 has 16 residues. This CDR3 reads CASSIAGWYNTGELFF. The CDR3 DNA sequence: TGTGCCAGCAGCATAGCGGGATGGTACAACACCGGGGAGCTGTTTTTT.

This clonotype has a count of ten or more. The chain has TRBV20-1 and TRBJ2-4; D gene ambiguous. Germline assignment: CDR1 DFQATT and CDR2 SNEGSKA (reference sequence). V lost 1 base and J 6 bases, leaving 13 bases between the germline ends. This CDR3 is built from 14 residues. The CDR3 reads CSARGPTVRNIQYF. The CDR3 DNA follows: TGCAGTGCTAGAGGGCCTACTGTGAGAAACATTCAGTACTTC.

This clonotype was seen many times. In DNA, the CDR3 is TGCGCCAGCAGCTTGGAGTCGAGGGAGGGAGGCGAGCAGTTCTTC. This gives the protein CASSLESREGGEQFF. The V gene is TRBV5-1, the J gene TRBJ2-1; TRBD2 agrees at 7 bases. The V gene's germline CDR1 is SGHRS and CDR2 YFSETQ. V shed 0 bases and J 10 bases; nucleotides not matched to a gene: 10. The length of the CDR3 is 15 residues.

The sample holds many counts of this clonotype. V gene TRBV5-1 combines with J gene TRBJ1-5, with D hard to call. The CDR3 is made up of 13 amino acids. Per germline, CDR1 SGHRS and CDR2 YFSETQ. Trimming shortened V by 4 bases and J by 5 bases, and 10 bases separated the two germline ends. The CDR3 DNA sequence: TGCGCCAGCAGCCCCGCCCCCTATCAGCCCCAGCATTTT. Its translation is CASSPAPYQPQHF.

In this sample, this clonotype turned up many times. V and J are TRBV5-6 and TRBJ2-3, with a tentative D call TRBD2 (6 bases). The CDR3 has 15 amino acids. Germline values: CDR1 SGHDT, CDR2 YYEEEE. With 2 bases removed from V and 1 base from J, the gap between germline ends came to 11 bases. The CDR3 is CASSLRVAGTDTQYF. CDR3 nucleotides: TGTGCCAGCAGCTTAAGAGTAGCGGGCACAGATACGCAGTATTTT.

This clonotype was seen a few times. This chain uses TRBV5-6 with TRBJ1-6; a possible D gene is TRBD1 (5 bases). The germline gives CDR1 SGHDT, CDR2 YYEEEE. V was cut by 2 bases and J by 10 bases, with 13 bases left in between. This CDR3 is 14 amino acids long. The CDR3 DNA reads as TGTGCCAGCAGCTTACAGGAAATCCGATCACCCCTCCACTTT. Amino acids: CASSLQEIRSPLHF.

This clonotype was seen ten or more times. This chain joins TRBV28 and TRBJ2-6, with 7 bases matching TRBD1. CDR3 length equals 18 residues. CDR1 is MDHEN and CDR2 is SYDVKM in the germline V gene. V was clipped by 6 bases and J by 0 bases; unmatched bases: 11. CDR3 sequence reads: CASSNNRGVASGANVLTF. CDR3 nucleotide sequence: TGTGCCAGCAGCAACAACAGGGGTGTGGCCTCTGGGGCCAACGTCCTGACTTTC.

Remarks on this clonotype: A single base separates this from a much larger clone, so it may be a read error. The gene calls are TRBV28 and TRBJ2-1; D remains unclear. Trimming cost V 6 bases and J 10 bases, with 10 bases left between them. Germline V CDR1 and CDR2: MDHEN, SYDVKM. The CDR3 loop spans 11 amino acids. CDR3 DNA sequence: TGTGCCAGCAGCCCCTGGCGGGAGCAGTTCTTC. Translating it yields CASSPWREQFF. Full variable domain (outside the CDR3, taken from reference TRBV28 and TRBJ2-1): DVKVTQSSRYLVKRTGEKVFLECVQDMDHENMFWYRQDPGLGLRLIYFSYDVKMKEKGDIPEGYSVSREKKERFSLILESASTNQTSMYLCASSPWREQFFGPGTRLTVL.

There are many counts of this clonotype. This sequence joins TRBV15 and TRBJ1-2; D is possibly TRBD1 (5 bases). CDR3 size: 15 residues. Trimming removed 6 bases at V and 0 bases at J, with 14 bases between. Per the germline V gene, CDR1 is LNHNV and CDR2 is YYDKDF (reference sequence). The CDR3: CATRGGAGANYGYTF. CDR3 nucleotide sequence: TGTGCCACCAGAGGAGGGGCCGGGGCTAACTATGGCTACACCTTC.

The chain links TRBV20-1 to TRBJ2-2; D unclear. The V and J ends lost 5 bases and 6 bases respectively, with 10 bases between them. CDR3 size: 12 residues. Germline V gives CDR1 DFQATT, CDR2 SNEGSKA (reference sequence). CDR3 in DNA: TGCAGTGCTGCCCCTATCGCCGGGGAGCTGTTTTTT. Translated, it gives CSAAPIAGELFF.

Ten or more counts support this clonotype. This rearrangement joins TRBV7-8 to TRBJ2-3; tentatively, D is TRBD2 (5 bases). Deletions cut 6 bases from V and 1 base from J, with 14 bases between. From germline, CDR1 is SGHVS and CDR2 FQNEAQ. The CDR3 has 15 amino acids. The CDR3 region has the DNA TGTGCCAGCAGTTCGCAGCCGAGGGGCACAGATACGCAGTATTTT. Its protein product is CASSSQPRGTDTQYF.

This clonotype has ten or more counts. The CDR3 region is CASSPDRAPYEQYF. The CDR3 DNA is TGTGCCAGCAGTCCTGACAGGGCCCCCTACGAGCAGTACTTC. The chain joins TRBV28 to TRBJ2-7; 7 bases map to TRBD1. Trimming at V came to 5 bases and at J to 2 bases, leaving 6 bases not matched to a gene. CDR3 length: 14 amino acids. The germline V gene encodes CDR1 MDHEN and CDR2 SYDVKM.

This clonotype appeared many times. The V call is TRBV7-3, the J call TRBJ2-1, with 9 bases lining up with TRBD1. The CDR3 sequence is 14 residues long. Germline lookup yields CDR1 SGHTA and CDR2 FQGTGA. V shed 5 bases and J 8 bases; nucleotides not matched to a gene: 7. The CDR3 loop is CASSPGGQGHEQFF. The CDR3 bases are TGTGCCAGCAGCCCAGGGGGACAGGGACATGAGCAGTTCTTC. Supplemented by reference TRBV7-3 and TRBJ2-1, the full variable domain reads GAGVSQTPSNKVTEKGKYVELRCDPISGHTALYWYRQSLGQGPEFLIYFQGTGAADDSGLPNDRFFAVRPEGSVSTLKIQRTERGDSAVYLCASSPGGQGHEQFFGPGTRLTVL.

The chain recombines TRBV7-9 with TRBJ2-3, with D possibly TRBD1 on 5 matching bases. V was shortened by 5 bases and J by 2 bases, with 14 bases between the two germline ends. The V gene's germline CDR1 is SEHNR and CDR2 FQNEAQ (reference sequence). The CDR3 totals 15 residues. Written as DNA, the CDR3 is TGTGCCAGCAGCCCTCTTAAGGGGTACACAGATACGCAGTATTTT. Translated: CASSPLKGYTDTQYF.

There are many counts of this clonotype. V is TRBV20-1 and J is TRBJ2-3, with a possible D match to TRBD2 (5 bases). Germline V gives CDR1 DFQATT, CDR2 SNEGSKA (reference sequence). Trimming took off 6 bases at V and 5 bases at J, with 15 bases between the two ends. This CDR3 region has 13 residues. Here the CDR3 DNA reads TGCAGTGCCCCGGAGGCAGGTGAAGATACGCAGTATTTT. It translates to CSAPEAGEDTQYF.

This clonotype has a count of ten or more. V is TRBV7-8 and J is TRBJ1-1; D unclear. The CDR3 covers 14 residues. Germline assignment: CDR1 SGHVS and CDR2 FQNEAQ. Deletions cut 3 bases from V and 0 bases from J, with 8 bases between. CDR3 sequence (DNA): TGTGCCAGCAGCTTTGAGAGGTTGAACACTGAAGCTTTCTTT. Translation: CASSFERLNTEAFF. The full variable domain, rest sourced from reference TRBV7-8 and TRBJ1-1, is GAGVSQSPRYKVAKRGQDVALRCDPISGHVSLFWYQQALGQGPEFLTYFQNEAQLDKSGLPSDRFFAERPEGSVSTLKIQRTQQEDSAVYLCASSFERLNTEAFFGQGTRLTVV.

This clonotype was counted at least ten times. This sequence joins TRBV7-9 and TRBJ2-7; D is possibly TRBD1 (6 bases). The germline gives CDR1 SEHNR, CDR2 FQNEAQ (reference sequence). Trimming took off 5 bases at V and 2 bases at J, with 16 bases between the two ends. This CDR3 region has 15 residues. CDR3 in DNA: TGTGCCAGCAGCCCTAGGGTAGGACAGACCTACGAGCAGTACTTC. Protein sequence: CASSPRVGQTYEQYF.

This clonotype showed up many times. The chain employs TRBV20-1 and TRBJ2-3; D is tentatively TRBD1 or TRBD2 (5 bases each). Trimming took off 2 bases at V and 7 bases at J, with 16 bases between the two ends. Per germline, CDR1 DFQATT and CDR2 SNEGSKA (reference sequence). This CDR3 has 14 amino acids. The CDR3 coding sequence is TGCAGTGCTAGATCTGGGGGAATGGGAAATACGCAGTATTTT. Its protein is CSARSGGMGNTQYF.

A note on this clonotype: A much larger clone is a single base away; this may be a read error. V and J are TRBV28 and TRBJ2-7; 7 bases are a match to TRBD2. The CDR3 contains 17 residues. Germline V gives CDR1 MDHEN, CDR2 SYDVKM. V trimming: 2 bases; J trimming: 0 bases; junction bases outside the gene matches: 10. The CDR3 DNA reads as TGTGCCAGCAGTTTAACCGGACTAGAGGCAAGCTCCTACGAGCAGTACTTC. Translation gives CASSLTGLEASSYEQYF.

This clonotype was seen ten or more times. The gene calls are TRBV20-1 and TRBJ2-3; the D gene is possibly TRBD1 (5 bases). CDR3 length: 15 amino acids. Trimming shortened V by 5 bases and J by 4 bases, and 19 bases separated the two germline ends. From germline, CDR1 is DFQATT and CDR2 SNEGSKA (reference sequence). CDR3 sequence reads: CSAPWARVSADTQYF. The DNA for the CDR3 is TGCAGTGCTCCCTGGGCCAGGGTGAGTGCAGATACGCAGTATTTT.

In its sample, this clonotype was seen many times. This CDR3 reads CASSPSMGGGANVLTF. DNA of the CDR3: TGTGCCAGCAGCCCCAGTATGGGAGGTGGGGCCAACGTCCTGACTTTC. This chain joins TRBV3-1 and TRBJ2-6; possible D gene TRBD2, 6 bases. Trimming left V 4 bases short and J 3 bases short, with 13 bases between. CDR1 is LGHDT, CDR2 YNNKEL, per germline (reference sequence). This CDR3 is built from 16 residues.

This clonotype has a count of ten or more. The chain links TRBV20-1 to TRBJ2-1; D not certain. Germline lookup yields CDR1 DFQATT and CDR2 SNEGSKA (reference sequence). V dropped 1 base and J dropped 4 bases, with 2 bases sitting between them. The CDR3 has 11 amino acids. The chain's CDR3 is CSARAYNEQFF. DNA for the CDR3: TGCAGTGCTAGAGCATACAATGAGCAGTTCTTC.